Presented here are 15 T cell receptor beta chains from one specimen sequenced in a study of graft-versus-host responses after intestinal transplantation (dated by TCRdb to about 2021). Dithiothreitol, EDTA incubations and collagenase D digestion were used to isolate intraepithelial and lamina propria lymphocytes from graft specimens. Library construction relied on the immunoSEQ multiplex PCR assay. TCRdb obtained this table from immuneACCESS and retained in-frame rearrangements with V and J assigned. These tables miss some clones; where compared with another copy, unresolved V genes account for less than half of the shortfall, and the remainder is unexplained. For this sample the table gives around 15,000 clones, of which 67% were detected only once. The top ten clones comprise 9% of the sample. The specimen comprised ileum tissue, sampled approximately 670 days after intestinal transplantation. The source is a human patient who received an intestinal transplant, so some T cells may come from the graft donor.

The gene calls are TRBV27 and TRBJ1-1; 8 bases are a match to TRBD1. V shed 7 bases, J shed 2 bases, and the junction held 9 bases outside the gene matches. The CDR3 consists of 15 residues. Germline-derived CDR1 and CDR2 are MNHEY and SMNVEV (reference sequence). The CDR3 DNA is TGTGCCAGCATCTCCGGGACAGGTAGAAACACTGAAGCTTTCTTT. Translated, it gives CASISGTGRNTEAFF.

The chain uses TRBV7-9 and TRBJ1-4; no clear D. Trimming shortened V by 3 bases and J by 7 bases, and 15 bases separated the two germline ends. CDR1 SEHNR and CDR2 FQNEAQ come from the germline V gene (reference sequence). The CDR3 runs to 15 residues. The CDR3 reads CASSLVVKGSEKLFF. In DNA, the CDR3 is TGTGCCAGCAGCTTGGTCGTGAAAGGGAGTGAAAAACTGTTTTTT. Combining the CDR3 with reference TRBV7-9 and TRBJ1-4 gives the whole variable domain DTGVSQNPRHKITKRGQNVTFRCDPISEHNRLYWYRQTLGQGPEFLTYFQNEAQLEKSRLLSDRFSAERPKGSFSTLEIQRTEQGDSAMYLCASSLVVKGSEKLFFGSGTQLSVL.

The chain joins TRBV27 to TRBJ2-2; TRBD1 matches 7 bases. The junction had 14 bases not matched to a gene; V was cut back by 9 bases and J by 4 bases. The CDR3 extends over 16 amino acids. Germline CDR1 reads MNHEY; CDR2 reads SMNVEV (reference sequence). The CDR3 reads CASYAWGQRTTGELFF. The CDR3 DNA sequence: TGTGCCAGTTATGCTTGGGGACAGCGAACCACCGGGGAGCTGTTTTTT.

The rearrangement links TRBV5-1 to TRBJ1-1, with 11 positions matching TRBD1. Germline CDR1 and CDR2: SGHRS and YFSETQ. This CDR3 comprises 15 residues. Trimming cost V 4 bases and J 5 bases; bases outside gene matches: 7. In nucleotides, the CDR3 is TGCGCCAGCAGCCAAGGACAGGGGGCATTAACTGAAGCTTTCTTT. This gives the protein CASSQGQGALTEAFF.

The chain uses TRBV4-3 and TRBJ2-1; TRBD2 aligns across 13 bases. Trimming removed 1 base from V and 4 bases from J; junction bases left unmatched: 1. CDR3 length: 16 amino acids. Germline CDR1 is LGHNA and CDR2 is YSLEER. The CDR3 region is CASSQGLAGGYNEQFF. In nucleotides, the CDR3 is TGCGCCAGCAGCCAAGGACTAGCGGGGGGATACAATGAGCAGTTCTTC.

The J gene is TRBJ1-3, the V gene TRBV18; TRBD1 matches 7 bases. The CDR3 contains 16 residues. From germline, CDR1 is KGHSH and CDR2 LQKENI. V gave up 3 bases and J gave up 4 bases; unmatched junction bases: 9. CDR3 nucleotides: TGTGCCAGCTCACCCCTGGCAGGGGGAGGAGGAAACACCATATATTTT. Translated: CASSPLAGGGGNTIYF.

CDR3 residues: CASSPTPGQGSHEQYF. DNA of the CDR3: TGTGCCAGTAGTCCAACACCGGGACAGGGTTCGCACGAGCAGTACTTC. V gene TRBV19 combines with J gene TRBJ2-7; TRBD1 agrees at 9 bases. The V and J ends lost 5 bases and 5 bases, in that order; junction bases with no gene match: 13. CDR1 is LNHDA, CDR2 SQIVND, per germline (reference sequence). The CDR3 runs to 16 residues. The full variable domain, with the rest looked up from reference TRBV19 and TRBJ2-7, is DGGITQSPKYLFRKEGQNVTLSCEQNLNHDAMYWYRQDPGQGLRLIYYSQIVNDFQKGDIAEGYSVSREKKESFPLTVTSAQKNPTAFYLCASSPTPGQGSHEQYFGPGTRLTVT.

This clone showed up just a few times. This chain uses TRBV7-6 with TRBJ2-2, with D maybe TRBD1 (5 bases). CDR1 is SGHVS, CDR2 FNYEAQ, per germline. The CDR3 has 14 residues. Trimming stripped 2 bases from V and 3 bases from J, with 7 bases between. The CDR3 region has the DNA TGTGCCAGCAGCTTAAACAGGCACACCGGGGAGCTGTTTTTT. Translating gives CASSLNRHTGELFF.

This chain joins TRBV4-3 and TRBJ2-7; D perhaps matches TRBD1 (6 bases). The germline V gene has CDR1 LGHNA and CDR2 YSLEER. V lost 0 bases to trimming and J lost 5 bases, with 14 bases between them. The CDR3 has 15 residues. Here the CDR3 reads CASSQDRGPLDEQYF. CDR3 sequence (DNA): TGCGCCAGCAGCCAAGACAGGGGCCCACTCGACGAGCAGTACTTC.

The chain recombines TRBV9 with TRBJ2-2; TRBD1 agrees at 9 bases. This CDR3 spans 18 amino acids. Germline loops: CDR1 SGDLS, CDR2 YYNGEE. J lost 4 bases, V lost 4 bases, and 14 bases had no gene match. The DNA for the CDR3 is TGTGCCAGCAGCACCTCCTCAACCGGGACAGGGACCACCGGGGAGCTGTTTTTT. Its translation: CASSTSSTGTGTTGELFF.

This clone was seen just once. The chain links TRBV4-3 to TRBJ2-2; a weak D match, TRBD1 (5 bases). V lost 0 bases to trimming and J lost 4 bases, with 15 bases between them. Germline V gene lookup returns CDR1 LGHNA and CDR2 YSLEER. CDR3 length: 17 amino acids. This chain's CDR3 is CASSQEREGARTGELFF. The CDR3 coding sequence is TGCGCCAGCAGCCAAGAAAGAGAAGGGGCGCGCACCGGGGAGCTGTTTTTT.

The rearrangement uses TRBV27 and TRBJ1-5, with a weak D call TRBD1 (5 bases). Germline V gene lookup returns CDR1 MNHEY and CDR2 SMNVEV (reference sequence). The CDR3 is made up of 14 amino acids. Trimming pared 0 bases from V and 6 bases from J, leaving 9 bases between. CDR3 in amino acids: CASSLSGGAQPQHF. DNA of the CDR3: TGTGCCAGCAGTTTATCGGGTGGGGCTCAGCCCCAGCATTTT.

V is TRBV5-1 and J is TRBJ2-7; 10 bases are shared with TRBD1. This CDR3 is built from 15 residues. Germline CDR1 reads SGHRS; CDR2 reads YFSETQ. The junction had 9 bases not matched to a gene; V was cut back by 4 bases and J by 5 bases. CDR3 in amino acids: CASSVYGTGDDEQYF. DNA of the CDR3: TGCGCCAGCAGCGTATACGGGACAGGGGACGACGAGCAGTACTTC.

This chain uses TRBV6-1 with TRBJ2-5; TRBD1 agrees at 10 bases. J was trimmed by 0 bases and V by 4 bases; bases with no gene match: 8. CDR3 length: 17 amino acids. Germline values: CDR1 MNHNS, CDR2 SASEGT. This chain's CDR3 is CASSGLVGQGYQETQYF. For the CDR3, the DNA is TGTGCCAGCAGTGGACTTGTGGGACAGGGGTACCAAGAGACCCAGTACTTC.

This clone occurred a few times. The rearrangement links TRBV6-1 to TRBJ1-1; D might be TRBD1 (5 bases). Germline assignment: CDR1 MNHNS and CDR2 SASEGT. The CDR3 has 14 amino acids. V was shortened by 9 bases and J by 5 bases, with 19 bases between the two germline ends. The CDR3 DNA reads as TGTGCCAGTGGTAAAGCCAGGGTGGGAACTGAAGCTTTCTTT. This translates into CASGKARVGTEAFF.